These T cell receptor beta chains were read from a single sample in a study of cytomegalovirus exposure and HLA in healthy donors. Using immunoSEQ multiplex PCR, the repertoire was profiled, and TCRdb retains in-frame clones only, with some absent. The sample lists about 98,000 clones; over 75% were seen once. Sequenced input: PBMCs. The receptors shown here come from a man aged 18 to 30 in good health and CMV-seropositive. CDR3s include the opening cysteine and the closing phenylalanine or tryptophan. Fields, in order: CDR3 DNA, CDR3 protein, clone size, J gene, D gene, CDR3 length, V gene. The D gene is left open where the match is weak. Not every row has a clone size; where given, it reads once, few, many or a size class.

TGTGCCAGCAGCTTAGATCGAGTCGGGAACTCCTACAATGAGCAGTTCTTC,CASSLDRVGNSYNEQFF,-,TRBJ2-1,-,17,TRBV11-3
TGTGCCAGCAGCTTAAGCCTAGCGGGGGGGCCTTACAATGAGCAGTTCTTC,CASSLSLAGGPYNEQFF,-,TRBJ2-1,TRBD2,17,TRBV7-9
TGTGCCAGCAGCCCGATCCCGGCGGGAGGCAACCAAGAGACCCAGTACTTC,CASSPIPAGGNQETQYF,-,TRBJ2-5,TRBD2,17,TRBV7-9
TGTGCCAGCAGCTTGGGCGGGGCGGGGGGACAAGAGACCCAGTACTTC,CASSLGGAGGQETQYF,-,TRBJ2-5,TRBD2,16,TRBV5-4
TGTGCCAGCAGCTTGGAATTGGGGACACCCGTCGATGGCTACACCTTC,CASSLELGTPVDGYTF,-,TRBJ1-2,-,16,TRBV5-5
TGTGCCAGCAGCCGTCTGACTAGCTCCTACGAGCAGTACTTC,CASSRLTSSYEQYF,-,TRBJ2-7,-,14,TRBV11-3
TGTGCCAGCAGCCGGAGAGACAGGGGAAGTAACACTGAAGCTTTCTTT,CASSRRDRGSNTEAFF,few,TRBJ1-1,TRBD1,16,TRBV7-8
TGCAGCGTTCTGCGGACAGGGGGCCCCGACACTGAAGCTTTCTTT,CSVLRTGGPDTEAFF,-,TRBJ1-1,TRBD1,15,TRBV29-1
TGTGCCAGCAGTCAAGCCTCAGCGGGAGTCTTCGAGCAGTACTTC,CASSQASAGVFEQYF,-,TRBJ2-7,TRBD2,15,TRBV28
TGTGCCACCAGCAGAGATGAGCATGACAATGAGCAGTTCTTC,CATSRDEHDNEQFF,-,TRBJ2-1,-,14,TRBV15
TGTGCCAGCAGCTACCAGGGACAGGGGGCCTACGAGCAGTACTTC,CASSYQGQGAYEQYF,few,TRBJ2-7,TRBD1,15,TRBV7-2
TGTGCCAGCAGCCCCCGTCGACAGGGGGTCTACGAGCAGTACTTC,CASSPRRQGVYEQYF,-,TRBJ2-7,TRBD1,15,TRBV7-2
TGTGCCAGCAGTTTCGTAGCGGGAAAGGGCCAAGAGACCCAGTACTTC,CASSFVAGKGQETQYF,-,TRBJ2-5,TRBD2,16,TRBV28
TGCGCCAGCAGCTTGGACAGCCCCACAGATACGCAGTATTTT,CASSLDSPTDTQYF,-,TRBJ2-3,-,14,TRBV5-1
TGTGCCAGTAGCCAGACTAGCGGGGACTCCTACGAGCAGTACTTC,CASSQTSGDSYEQYF,-,TRBJ2-7,TRBD2,15,TRBV19
TGCGCCAGCAGCCAAGATCTCCCATCGGGAGGGGCTGGAAACACCATATATTTT,CASSQDLPSGGAGNTIYF,-,TRBJ1-3,-,18,TRBV4-3
TGTGCCAGCAGCCCTTTGACAGCTACGACAGATACGCAGTATTTT,CASSPLTATTDTQYF,few,TRBJ2-3,-,15,TRBV5-6
TGTGCCAGCAGTACGGTGGGTGCAGGAACTAGCACAGATACGCAGTATTTT,CASSTVGAGTSTDTQYF,-,TRBJ2-3,-,17,TRBV28
TGTGCCAGCAGACTTTCCGGGACCCAGTACTTC,CASRLSGTQYF,-,TRBJ2-5,-,11,TRBV28
TGTGCCAGTAGTATTACTTCCGAGAACTATGGCTACACCTTC,CASSITSENYGYTF,-,TRBJ1-2,-,14,TRBV19
TGTGCCAGCAGCTTATCGGCGGGAGCAGATACGCAGTATTTT,CASSLSAGADTQYF,-,TRBJ2-3,TRBD2,14,TRBV7-2
TGTGCCAGCAGCTTGATGCAGGATGGAAACACCATATATTTT,CASSLMQDGNTIYF,-,TRBJ1-3,-,14,TRBV11-1
TGTGCCAGCAGCTCGGGGACAGGGGGCATGAACACTGAAGCTTTCTTT,CASSSGTGGMNTEAFF,-,TRBJ1-1,TRBD1,16,TRBV7-3
TGTGCCAGCAGTTTGCTGACTAGCGGGAGGGCGGGCTACGAGCAGTACTTC,CASSLLTSGRAGYEQYF,-,TRBJ2-7,TRBD2,17,TRBV27
TGCAGCGTTGATTCTACTAGCGGGGACCTCAATGAGCAGTTCTTC,CSVDSTSGDLNEQFF,-,TRBJ2-1,TRBD2,15,TRBV29-1
TGTGCCAGTAGTCTATCCGGGACAGGCCCCTACGAGCAGTACTTC,CASSLSGTGPYEQYF,once,TRBJ2-7,TRBD1,15,TRBV19
TGTGCCAGTAGTATGTCGGGGGAAGGGGAGCTGTTTTTT,CASSMSGEGELFF,few,TRBJ2-2,-,13,TRBV19
TGCGCCAGCAGCCAAAATTTACAGGGCAATCAGCCCCAGCATTTT,CASSQNLQGNQPQHF,-,TRBJ1-5,-,15,TRBV4-3
TGTGCCAGCAGTTTAAGACAGGACCATACGCAGTATTTT,CASSLRQDHTQYF,-,TRBJ2-3,-,13,TRBV28
TGCGCCAGCAGCTGGGCAGGGGGCACAGATACGCAGTATTTT,CASSWAGGTDTQYF,once,TRBJ2-3,-,14,TRBV5-1
TGTGCCAGCAGTTACTCCCCTTACGAGCAGTACTTC,CASSYSPYEQYF,once,TRBJ2-7,-,12,TRBV6-6
TGTGCCACCAGCAGTCCCGGGGGGACTAGCGGGAGGTTGACCTACAATGAGCAGTTCTTC,CATSSPGGTSGRLTYNEQFF,-,TRBJ2-1,TRBD2,20,TRBV15
TGTGCCAGTAGTATCTTAGATCCTAGCGGGGTTTACAATGAGCAGTTCTTC,CASSILDPSGVYNEQFF,-,TRBJ2-1,TRBD2,17,TRBV19
TGTGCCGGAAGAGCCCGGGACAGGGGGTTTGTCACTAATGAAAAACTGTTTTTT,CAGRARDRGFVTNEKLFF,-,TRBJ1-4,TRBD1,18,TRBV6-7
TGCGCCAGCAGCTTGAACGTTCGGGCGGGGGGCCATACGCAGTATTTT,CASSLNVRAGGHTQYF,-,TRBJ2-3,TRBD2,16,TRBV5-1
TGTGCCAGCAGCTTGTTAAGGGGACAGGGGGCAGGGACCGGGGAGCTGTTTTTT,CASSLLRGQGAGTGELFF,-,TRBJ2-2,TRBD1,18,TRBV5-4
TGTGCCAGCAGCTTAGGGACAGGGAACTATGGCTACACCTTC,CASSLGTGNYGYTF,-,TRBJ1-2,TRBD1,14,TRBV13
TGTGCCAGCAGCCCCAGACGCACAGGGGAGACCCAGTACTTC,CASSPRRTGETQYF,-,TRBJ2-5,-,14,TRBV7-2
TGCGCCAGCAGCTTTAACAGTAACTATGGCTACACCTTC,CASSFNSNYGYTF,-,TRBJ1-2,-,13,TRBV5-1
TGCAGCGTAGGGACAGGGGTAGGGGAGCAGTACTTC,CSVGTGVGEQYF,-,TRBJ2-7,TRBD1,12,TRBV29-1
TGTGCCAGCGGCAGGACTAGCGGAAGCACAGATACGCAGTATTTT,CASGRTSGSTDTQYF,medium-sized,TRBJ2-3,TRBD2,15,TRBV19
TGTGCCAGCAGTTCGACAGGGTCCATCACAGATACGCAGTATTTT,CASSSTGSITDTQYF,-,TRBJ2-3,TRBD1,15,TRBV6-5
TGTGCCAGCAGTTTATCGAACTCGGGCTCCTACAATGAGCAGTTCTTC,CASSLSNSGSYNEQFF,-,TRBJ2-1,-,16,TRBV27
TGTGCCAGCTCACCCAGGCCTAGCGTCTACGAGCAGTACTTC,CASSPRPSVYEQYF,-,TRBJ2-7,-,14,TRBV18
TGTGCCAGCGTAGGACTAGCGGACAATGAGCAGTTCTTC,CASVGLADNEQFF,-,TRBJ2-1,TRBD2,13,TRBV6-5
TGTGCCACCCTTGCAGGGCTTTTCAAGAACACTGAAGCTTTCTTT,CATLAGLFKNTEAFF,-,TRBJ1-1,-,15,TRBV10-3
TGTGCCAGCAGAATACTGGATGAGGGAGATACGCAGTATTTT,CASRILDEGDTQYF,-,TRBJ2-3,-,14,TRBV13
TGTGCCAGCACCCTTCGGGGGACAGGGGTATCAGATACGCAGTATTTT,CASTLRGTGVSDTQYF,-,TRBJ2-3,TRBD1,16,TRBV27
TGTGCCAGCAGCTCTGGGACAGGGACGACCTACGAGCAGTACTTC,CASSSGTGTTYEQYF,once,TRBJ2-7,TRBD1,15,TRBV7-8
TGCGCCAGTTCTAGGCTCAAAACTAACTATGGCTACACCTTC,CASSRLKTNYGYTF,-,TRBJ1-2,-,14,TRBV10-1
TGTGCCAGCAGCACCCGGGAGAGCTCCTACGAGCAGTACTTC,CASSTRESSYEQYF,-,TRBJ2-7,-,14,TRBV7-9
TGTGCCAGCAGCTTAGGAAGCGGGACAGGGGAGTACGAGCAGTACTTC,CASSLGSGTGEYEQYF,-,TRBJ2-7,TRBD1,16,TRBV7-9